The TCR beta chain described here comes from a study of shared clonotypes between healthy human individuals. Repertoires were generated with immunoSEQ multiplex PCR, while TCRdb's copy carries only in-frame clones and drops some. This table has about 2.1 million clones, 90% to 95% appearing once. The naive CD8 population came from CD45RO-negative cells selected for CCR7, without terminally differentiated effector memory CD45RA+ cells. Germline CDR1 reads MDHEN; CDR2 reads SYDVKM. Trimming cost V 7 bases and J 4 bases; bases outside gene matches: 9. The CDR3 extends over 15 amino acids. Sequenced material: naive CD8+ T cells from PBMCs. The TCR sequence derives from a man between 18 and 35 years old in good health. Some clones in this sample may be carry-over from other donors' samples. The rearrangement uses TRBV28 and TRBJ2-5; TRBD1 matches at 10 bases. This CDR3 is CASTLDRGWGETQYF. CDR3 nucleotide sequence: TGTGCCAGCACATTGGACAGGGGGTGGGGAGAGACCCAGTACTTC. The whole variable domain, filled in from reference TRBV28 and TRBJ2-5, reads DVKVTQSSRYLVKRTGEKVFLECVQDMDHENMFWYRQDPGLGLRLIYFSYDVKMKEKGDIPEGYSVSREKKERFSLILESASTNQTSMYLCASTLDRGWGETQYFGPGTRLLVL.